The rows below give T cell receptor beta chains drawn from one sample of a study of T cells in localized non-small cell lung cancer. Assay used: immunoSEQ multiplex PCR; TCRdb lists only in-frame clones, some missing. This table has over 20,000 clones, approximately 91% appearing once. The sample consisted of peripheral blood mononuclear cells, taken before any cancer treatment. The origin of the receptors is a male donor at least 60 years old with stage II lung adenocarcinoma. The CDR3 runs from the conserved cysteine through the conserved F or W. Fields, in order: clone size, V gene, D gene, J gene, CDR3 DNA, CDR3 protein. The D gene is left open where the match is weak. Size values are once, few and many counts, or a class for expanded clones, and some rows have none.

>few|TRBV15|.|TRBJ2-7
TGTGCCACCAGCAGAGCATGGACACCCTACGAGCAGTACTTC
CATSRAWTPYEQYF
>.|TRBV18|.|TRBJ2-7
TGTGCCAGCTCACCACTTTTTTCATTCAGACCTTGGAACGAGCAGTACTTC
CASSPLFSFRPWNEQYF
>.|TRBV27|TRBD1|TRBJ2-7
TGTGCCAGCAGTCTCGGGACAGGAGGCCCCTACGAGCAGTACTTC
CASSLGTGGPYEQYF
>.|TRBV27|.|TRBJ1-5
TGTGCCAGCAGTTTTAAGGATCAGCCCCAGCATTTT
CASSFKDQPQHF
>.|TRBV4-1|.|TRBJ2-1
TGCGCCAGCAGGGAAGGGGGCGGGATGAATGAGCAGTTCTTC
CASREGGGMNEQFF
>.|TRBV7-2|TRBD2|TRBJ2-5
TGTGCCAGCAGCCCCGCTAGCGGGAGCGGAGAGACCCAGTACTTC
CASSPASGSGETQYF
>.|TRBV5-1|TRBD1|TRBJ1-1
TGCGCCAGCAGCTTTTCGCAGGGGGCAAACACTGAAGCTTTCTTT
CASSFSQGANTEAFF
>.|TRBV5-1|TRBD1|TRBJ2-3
TGCGCCAGCAGCACCGACGGGACAGGGCGCACAGATACGCAGTATTTT
CASSTDGTGRTDTQYF
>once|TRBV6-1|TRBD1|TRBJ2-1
TGTGCCAGCAGCAGACCGGGACAGGGGAGCAATGAGCAGTTCTTC
CASSRPGQGSNEQFF
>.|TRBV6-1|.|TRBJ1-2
TGTGCCAGCCAGGAACGGAGGAACTATGGCTACACCTTC
CASQERRNYGYTF
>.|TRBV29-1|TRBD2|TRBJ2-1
TGCAGCGGCGCCCTAGCGGGAGGGGGTGGTGAGCAGTTCTTC
CSGALAGGGGEQFF
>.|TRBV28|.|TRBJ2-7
TGTGCCAGCAGACCCCAACAAGGGAGGCGCTACGAGCAGTACTTC
CASRPQQGRRYEQYF
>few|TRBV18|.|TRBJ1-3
TGTGCCAGCTCACCGCTCCCCGGGTCTGGAAACACCATATATTTT
CASSPLPGSGNTIYF
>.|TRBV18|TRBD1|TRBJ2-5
TGTGCCAGCTCACGGACAGGGGGTCGAGAGACCCAGTACTTC
CASSRTGGRETQYF
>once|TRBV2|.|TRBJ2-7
TGTGCCAGCATCAAGGGGAATAGGGGTTCAGGCGAGCAGTACTTC
CASIKGNRGSGEQYF
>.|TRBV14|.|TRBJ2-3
TGTGCCAGCAGCCAAGATTTCGGGGCGCAGTATTTT
CASSQDFGAQYF
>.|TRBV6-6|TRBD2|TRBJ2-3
TGTGCCAGCAGCCAAAAACTAGCGGATACGCAGTATTTT
CASSQKLADTQYF
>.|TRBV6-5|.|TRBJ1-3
TGTGCCAGCAGTGTGAGGGGTACCTCTGGAAACACCATATATTTT
CASSVRGTSGNTIYF
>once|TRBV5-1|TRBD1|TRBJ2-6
TGCGCCAGCAGCTTTTGGACAGGCCTTAGGACTGGGGCCAACGTCCTGACTTTC
CASSFWTGLRTGANVLTF
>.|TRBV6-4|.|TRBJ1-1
TGTGCCAGCACACCCACCCAGGGCAGCACTGAAGCTTTCTTT
CASTPTQGSTEAFF
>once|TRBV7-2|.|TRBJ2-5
TGTGCCAGCAGCTTAAGGAAGCCAGAAGAGACCCAGTACTTC
CASSLRKPEETQYF
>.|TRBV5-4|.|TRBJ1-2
TGTGCCAGCAGCTTTTCGAACTCCTATGGCTACACCTTC
CASSFSNSYGYTF
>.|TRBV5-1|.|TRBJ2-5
TGCGCCAGCAGCTTCGGACACCCTGAAGAGACCCAGTACTTC
CASSFGHPEETQYF
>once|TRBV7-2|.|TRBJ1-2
TGTGCCAGCAGCTTCGGGCGGTGGGGCTCTGGCTACACCTTC
CASSFGRWGSGYTF
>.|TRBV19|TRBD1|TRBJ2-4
TGTGCCAGTAGTATCGGACAGGCTTTAGCCAAAAACATTCAGTACTTC
CASSIGQALAKNIQYF
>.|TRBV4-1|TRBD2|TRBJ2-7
TGCGCCAGCAGCTCACTAGCGGGAGGCTCCTACGAGCAGTACTTC
CASSSLAGGSYEQYF
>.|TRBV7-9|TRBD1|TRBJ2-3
TGTGCCAGCAGCCAGACAGGGAGCACAGATACGCAGTATTTT
CASSQTGSTDTQYF
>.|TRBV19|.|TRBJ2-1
TGTGCCAGTAGTATTGGCGGGATGGGCAATGAGCAGTTCTTC
CASSIGGMGNEQFF
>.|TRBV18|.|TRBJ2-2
TGTGCCAGCTCATCGGACTTCCCCGGGGAGCTGTTTTTT
CASSSDFPGELFF
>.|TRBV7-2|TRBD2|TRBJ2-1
TGTGCCAGCAGCTTAACGGCAGGGAGGGGTGAGCAGTTCTTC
CASSLTAGRGEQFF
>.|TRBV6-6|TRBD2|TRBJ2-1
TGTGCCAGCAGTTACTCGGGAGGGCAAAATAACAATGAGCAGTTCTTC
CASSYSGGQNNNEQFF
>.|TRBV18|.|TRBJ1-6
TGTGCCAGCTCACCACCGGACAGCTATAATTCACCCCTCCACTTT
CASSPPDSYNSPLHF
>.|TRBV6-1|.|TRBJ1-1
TGTGCCACCCACAGAGCTGAAGCTTTCTTT
CATHRAEAFF
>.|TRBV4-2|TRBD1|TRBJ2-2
TGTGCCAGCAGCCAAGATTGGCAGGGGGCGGGGGAGCTGTTTTTT
CASSQDWQGAGELFF
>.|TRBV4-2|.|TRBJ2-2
TGTGCCAGCAGCTTCCGATCCGGGGAGCTGTTTTTT
CASSFRSGELFF
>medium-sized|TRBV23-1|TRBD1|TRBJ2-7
TGCGCCAGCACGAAGACAGGGGCTTCCTACGAGCAGTACTTC
CASTKTGASYEQYF
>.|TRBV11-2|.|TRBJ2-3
TGTGCCAGCAGCTTAGTGGGACAAACAGATACGCAGTATTTT
CASSLVGQTDTQYF